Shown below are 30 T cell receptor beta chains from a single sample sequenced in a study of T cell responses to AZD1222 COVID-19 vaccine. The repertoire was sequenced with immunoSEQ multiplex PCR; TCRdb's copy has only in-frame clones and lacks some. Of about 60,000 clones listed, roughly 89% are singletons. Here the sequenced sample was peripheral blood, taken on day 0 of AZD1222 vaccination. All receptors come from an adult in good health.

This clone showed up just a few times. CDR3 nucleotides: TGTGCCAGCAGCCGACAGGGGACTAGCGGGCCCTACGAGCAGTACTTC. This codes for CASSRQGTSGPYEQYF. The chain is built from TRBV3-1 (or the pseudogene TRBV3-2) and TRBJ2-7, with 12 bases lining up with TRBD2. This CDR3 has 16 residues. Unmatched junction bases numbered 6, after V lost 4 bases and J lost 2 bases. Germline CDR1 LGHDT, CDR2 YNNKEL (reference sequence).

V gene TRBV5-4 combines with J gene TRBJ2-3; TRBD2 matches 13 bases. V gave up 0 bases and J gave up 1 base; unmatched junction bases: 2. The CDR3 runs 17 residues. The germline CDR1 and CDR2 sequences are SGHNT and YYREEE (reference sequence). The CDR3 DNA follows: TGTGCCAGCAGCTTGGGAGGACTAGCGGGGGGCACAGATACGCAGTATTTT. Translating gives CASSLGGLAGGTDTQYF.

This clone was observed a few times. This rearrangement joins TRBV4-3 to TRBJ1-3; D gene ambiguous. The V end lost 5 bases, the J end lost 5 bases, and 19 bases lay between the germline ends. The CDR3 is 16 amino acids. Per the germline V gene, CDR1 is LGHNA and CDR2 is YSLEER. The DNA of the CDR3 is TGCGCCAGCAGCGCTGAGAATAGAGGACTCAGAAACACCATATATTTT. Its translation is CASSAENRGLRNTIYF.

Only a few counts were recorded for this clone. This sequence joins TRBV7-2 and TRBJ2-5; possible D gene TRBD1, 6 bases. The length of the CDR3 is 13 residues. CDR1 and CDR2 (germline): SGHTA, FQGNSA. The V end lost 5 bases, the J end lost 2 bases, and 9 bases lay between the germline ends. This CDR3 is CASSNRAQETQYF. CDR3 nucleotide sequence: TGTGCCAGCAGCAACAGGGCACAAGAGACCCAGTACTTC.

The CDR3 nucleotides are TGTGCCAGCAAGTCGACGGTCTATGGCTACACCTTC. This translates into CASKSTVYGYTF. The chain recombines TRBV27 with TRBJ1-2; D remains unclear. The CDR3 contains 12 residues. Per germline, CDR1 MNHEY and CDR2 SMNVEV (reference sequence). The V and J ends lost 7 bases and 4 bases respectively, with 10 bases between them.

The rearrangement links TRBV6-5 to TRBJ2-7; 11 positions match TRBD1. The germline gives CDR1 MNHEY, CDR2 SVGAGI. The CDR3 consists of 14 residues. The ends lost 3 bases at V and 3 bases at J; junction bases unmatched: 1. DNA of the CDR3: TGTGCCAGCAGTTATGGGACAGGGGGCTACGAGCAGTACTTC. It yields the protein CASSYGTGGYEQYF.

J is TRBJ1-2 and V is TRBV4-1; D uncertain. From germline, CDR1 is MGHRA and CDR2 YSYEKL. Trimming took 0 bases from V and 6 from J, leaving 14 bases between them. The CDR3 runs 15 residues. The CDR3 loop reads CASSQDYSLRNGYTF. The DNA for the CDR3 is TGCGCCAGCAGCCAAGATTACAGCCTGAGGAATGGCTACACCTTC.

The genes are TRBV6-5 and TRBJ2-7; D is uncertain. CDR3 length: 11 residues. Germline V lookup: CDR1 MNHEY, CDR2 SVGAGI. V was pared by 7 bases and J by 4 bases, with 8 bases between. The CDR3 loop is CASIFRYEQYF. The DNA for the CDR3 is TGTGCCAGCATATTCAGGTACGAGCAGTACTTC.

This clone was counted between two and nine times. The CDR3 region has the DNA TGTGCCAGCAGTTACTCGAGGGGGGGATACACCGGGGAGCTGTTTTTT. Its protein is CASSYSRGGYTGELFF. V is TRBV6-5 and J is TRBJ2-2; D may be TRBD2 (7 bases). Germline loops: CDR1 MNHEY, CDR2 SVGAGI. V was pared by 0 bases and J by 3 bases, with 11 bases between. The CDR3 runs to 16 residues.

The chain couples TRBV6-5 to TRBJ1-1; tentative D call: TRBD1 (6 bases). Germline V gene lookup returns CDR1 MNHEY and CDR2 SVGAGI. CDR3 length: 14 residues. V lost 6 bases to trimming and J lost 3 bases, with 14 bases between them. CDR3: CASRRQAFDTEAFF. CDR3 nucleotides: TGTGCCAGCAGACGACAGGCATTTGACACTGAAGCTTTCTTT.

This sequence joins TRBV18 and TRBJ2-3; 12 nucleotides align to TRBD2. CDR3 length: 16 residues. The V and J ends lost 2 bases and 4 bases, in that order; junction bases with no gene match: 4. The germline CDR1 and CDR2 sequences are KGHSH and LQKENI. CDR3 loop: CASSPWSSGGADTQYF. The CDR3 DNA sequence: TGTGCCAGCTCACCATGGTCTAGCGGGGGGGCAGATACGCAGTATTTT.

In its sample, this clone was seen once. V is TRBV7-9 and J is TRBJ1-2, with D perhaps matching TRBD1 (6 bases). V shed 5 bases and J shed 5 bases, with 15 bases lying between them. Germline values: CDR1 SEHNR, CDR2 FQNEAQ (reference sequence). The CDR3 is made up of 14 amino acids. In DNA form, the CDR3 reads TGTGCCAGCAGCCTACGACAGGAGATGTATGGCTACACCTTC. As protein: CASSLRQEMYGYTF.

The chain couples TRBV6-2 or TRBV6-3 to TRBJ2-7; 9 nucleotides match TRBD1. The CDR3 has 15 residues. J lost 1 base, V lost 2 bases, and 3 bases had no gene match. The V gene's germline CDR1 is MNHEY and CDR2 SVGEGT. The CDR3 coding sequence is TGTGCCAGCAGTTACGACAGGGGGGCGTCCTACGAGCAGTACTTC. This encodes CASSYDRGASYEQYF.

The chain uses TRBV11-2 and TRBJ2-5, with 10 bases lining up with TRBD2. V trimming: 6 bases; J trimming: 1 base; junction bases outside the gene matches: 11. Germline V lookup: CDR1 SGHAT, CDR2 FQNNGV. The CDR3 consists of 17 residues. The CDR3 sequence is CASSRRGLADSQETQYF. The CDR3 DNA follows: TGTGCCAGCAGTCGTCGAGGACTAGCGGACTCCCAAGAGACCCAGTACTTC.

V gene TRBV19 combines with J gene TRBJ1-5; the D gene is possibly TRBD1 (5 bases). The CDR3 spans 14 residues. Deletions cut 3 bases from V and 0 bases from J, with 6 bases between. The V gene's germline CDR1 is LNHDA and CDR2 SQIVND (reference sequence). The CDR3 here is CASSIRGSNQPQHF. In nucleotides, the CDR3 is TGTGCCAGTAGTATTAGGGGTAGCAATCAGCCCCAGCATTTT. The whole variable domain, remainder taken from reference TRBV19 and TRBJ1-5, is DGGITQSPKYLFRKEGQNVTLSCEQNLNHDAMYWYRQDPGQGLRLIYYSQIVNDFQKGDIAEGYSVSREKKESFPLTVTSAQKNPTAFYLCASSIRGSNQPQHFGDGTRLSIL.

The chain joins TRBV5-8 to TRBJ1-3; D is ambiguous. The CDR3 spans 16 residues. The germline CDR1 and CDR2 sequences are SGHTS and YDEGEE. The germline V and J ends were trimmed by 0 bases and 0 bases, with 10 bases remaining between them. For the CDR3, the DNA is TGTGCCAGCAGCTTGGCCACGGCAATCTCTGGAAACACCATATATTTT. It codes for CASSLATAISGNTIYF. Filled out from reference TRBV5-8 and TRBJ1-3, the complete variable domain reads EAGVTQSPTHLIKTRGQQATLRCSPISGHTSVYWYQQALGLGLQFLLWYDEGEERNRGNFPPRFSGRQFPNYSSELNVNALELEDSALYLCASSLATAISGNTIYFGEGSWLTVV.

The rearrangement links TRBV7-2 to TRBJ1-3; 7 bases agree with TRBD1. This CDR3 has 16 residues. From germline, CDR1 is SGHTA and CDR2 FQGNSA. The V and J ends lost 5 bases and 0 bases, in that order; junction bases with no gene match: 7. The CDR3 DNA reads TGTGCCAGCAGCCCCGACAGGGTCCGCTCTGGAAACACCATATATTTT. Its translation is CASSPDRVRSGNTIYF.

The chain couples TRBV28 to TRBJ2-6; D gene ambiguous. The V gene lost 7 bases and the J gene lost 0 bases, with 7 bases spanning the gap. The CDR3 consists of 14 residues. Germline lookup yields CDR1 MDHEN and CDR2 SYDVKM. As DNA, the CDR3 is TGTGCCAGCACGTTGAGCTCTGGGGCCAACGTCCTGACTTTC. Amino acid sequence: CASTLSSGANVLTF. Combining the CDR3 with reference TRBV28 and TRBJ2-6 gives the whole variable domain DVKVTQSSRYLVKRTGEKVFLECVQDMDHENMFWYRQDPGLGLRLIYFSYDVKMKEKGDIPEGYSVSREKKERFSLILESASTNQTSMYLCASTLSSGANVLTFGAGSRLTVL.

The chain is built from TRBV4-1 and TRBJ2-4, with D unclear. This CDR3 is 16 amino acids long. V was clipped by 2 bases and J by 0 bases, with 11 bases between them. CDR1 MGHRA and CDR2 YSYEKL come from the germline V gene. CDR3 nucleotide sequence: TGCGCCAGCAGCCAATTAGGATTCTTAGCCAAAAACATTCAGTACTTC. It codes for CASSQLGFLAKNIQYF.

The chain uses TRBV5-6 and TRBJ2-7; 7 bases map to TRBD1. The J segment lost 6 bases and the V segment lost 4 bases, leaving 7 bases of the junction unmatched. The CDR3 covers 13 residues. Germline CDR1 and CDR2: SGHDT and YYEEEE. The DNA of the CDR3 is TGTGCCAGCAGCCCAGACACAGGGGCCGAGCAGTACTTC. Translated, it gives CASSPDTGAEQYF.

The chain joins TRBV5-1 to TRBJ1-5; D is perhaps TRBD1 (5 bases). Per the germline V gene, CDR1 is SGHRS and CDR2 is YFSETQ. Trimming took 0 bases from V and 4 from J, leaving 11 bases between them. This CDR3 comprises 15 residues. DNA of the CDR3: TGCGCCAGCAGCTTGGCCGGGACTAGGAATCAGCCCCAGCATTTT. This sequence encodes CASSLAGTRNQPQHF.

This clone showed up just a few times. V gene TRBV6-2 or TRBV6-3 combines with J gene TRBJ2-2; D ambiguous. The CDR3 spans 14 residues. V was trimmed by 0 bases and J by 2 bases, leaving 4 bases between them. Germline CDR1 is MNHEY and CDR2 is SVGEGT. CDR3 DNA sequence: TGTGCCAGCAGTTACTCGGACAACACCGGGGAGCTGTTTTTT. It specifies CASSYSDNTGELFF.

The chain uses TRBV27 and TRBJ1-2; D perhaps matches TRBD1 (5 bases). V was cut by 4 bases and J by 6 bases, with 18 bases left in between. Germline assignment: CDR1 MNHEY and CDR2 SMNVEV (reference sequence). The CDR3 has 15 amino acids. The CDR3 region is CASSSSAGAGDGYTF. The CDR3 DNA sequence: TGTGCCAGCAGTTCCTCCGCCGGGGCTGGGGATGGCTACACCTTC.

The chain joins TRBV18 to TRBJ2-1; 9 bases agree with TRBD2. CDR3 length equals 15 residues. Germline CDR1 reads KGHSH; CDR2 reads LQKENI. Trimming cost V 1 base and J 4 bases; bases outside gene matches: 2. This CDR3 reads CASSPLAGEYNEQFF. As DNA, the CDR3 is TGTGCCAGCTCACCACTAGCGGGGGAATACAATGAGCAGTTCTTC.

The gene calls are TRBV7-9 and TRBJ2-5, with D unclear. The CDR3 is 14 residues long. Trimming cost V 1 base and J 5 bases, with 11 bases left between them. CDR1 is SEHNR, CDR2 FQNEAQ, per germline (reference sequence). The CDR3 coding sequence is TGTGCCAGCAGCTTAGTCGGGCTGGGCGAGACCCAGTACTTC. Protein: CASSLVGLGETQYF.

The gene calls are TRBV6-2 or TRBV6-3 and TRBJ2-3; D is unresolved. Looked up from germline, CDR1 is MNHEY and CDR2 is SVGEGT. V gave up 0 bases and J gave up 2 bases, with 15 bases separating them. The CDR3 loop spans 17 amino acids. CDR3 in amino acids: CASSYSILGPSTDTQYF. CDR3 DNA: TGTGCCAGCAGTTACTCTATTCTAGGTCCCTCCACAGATACGCAGTATTTT.

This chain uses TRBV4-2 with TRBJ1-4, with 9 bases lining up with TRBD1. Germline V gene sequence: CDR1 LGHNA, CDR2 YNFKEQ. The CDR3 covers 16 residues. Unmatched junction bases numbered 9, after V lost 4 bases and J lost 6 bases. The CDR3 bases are TGTGCCAGCAGCCTCGGACAGGGGTACGGGGATGAAAAACTGTTTTTT. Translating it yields CASSLGQGYGDEKLFF.

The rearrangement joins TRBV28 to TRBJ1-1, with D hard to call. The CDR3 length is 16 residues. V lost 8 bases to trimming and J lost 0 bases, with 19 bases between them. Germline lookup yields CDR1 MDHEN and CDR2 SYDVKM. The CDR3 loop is CASPPSRKRMNTEAFF. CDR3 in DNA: TGTGCCAGCCCCCCCTCCCGGAAACGGATGAACACTGAAGCTTTCTTT. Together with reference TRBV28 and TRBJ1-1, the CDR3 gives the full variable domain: DVKVTQSSRYLVKRTGEKVFLECVQDMDHENMFWYRQDPGLGLRLIYFSYDVKMKEKGDIPEGYSVSREKKERFSLILESASTNQTSMYLCASPPSRKRMNTEAFFGQGTRLTVV.

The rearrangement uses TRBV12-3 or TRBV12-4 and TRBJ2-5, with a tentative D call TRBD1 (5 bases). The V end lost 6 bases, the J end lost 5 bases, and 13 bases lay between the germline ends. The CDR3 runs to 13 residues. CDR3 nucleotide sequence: TGTGCCAGCAGCACAGTCAGGGCCGAGACCCAGTACTTC. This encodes CASSTVRAETQYF.

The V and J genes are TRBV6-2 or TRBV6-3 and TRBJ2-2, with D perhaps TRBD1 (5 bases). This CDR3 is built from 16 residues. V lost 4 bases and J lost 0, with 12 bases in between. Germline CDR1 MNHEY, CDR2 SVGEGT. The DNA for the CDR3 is TGTGCCAGCAGTTTTTCACTACAGGCGAACACCGGGGAGCTGTTTTTT. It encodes CASSFSLQANTGELFF.